The 29 T cell receptor beta chains in this list originate from one sample, sequenced in a study of T cell responses to AZD1222 COVID-19 vaccine. The table came from immunoSEQ multiplex PCR; TCRdb's copy has only in-frame clones and leaves some out. There are 180,000 or so clones in the sample; 90% to 95% occur only once, and around 1.3% lies in the top ten. Here the sequenced sample was peripheral blood, taken 28 days after the second AZD1222 dose. The receptors stem from an adult who received the AZD1222 COVID-19 vaccine.

The chain links TRBV9 to TRBJ2-1; 7 bases fit TRBD1. Germline V lookup: CDR1 SGDLS, CDR2 YYNGEE. The CDR3 runs to 18 residues. J gave up 0 bases and V 5 bases, and 14 bases lay outside the gene matches. The CDR3 DNA reads TGTGCCAGCAGTGGACCGCTGACATGGGACAGCTCCTACAATGAGCAGTTCTTC. Protein sequence: CASSGPLTWDSSYNEQFF.

The J gene is TRBJ2-1, the V gene TRBV19; 7 bases match TRBD2. V was clipped by 6 bases and J by 0 bases; unmatched bases: 11. Germline CDR1 is LNHDA and CDR2 is SQIVND (reference sequence). The CDR3 totals 17 residues. The CDR3 DNA follows: TGTGCCAGTAGCTCTGATTCCGGCGGGAGCTCCTACAATGAGCAGTTCTTC. Translated: CASSSDSGGSSYNEQFF.

V gene TRBV7-9 combines with J gene TRBJ2-7; 8 bases match TRBD2. Trimming at V came to 7 bases and at J to 3 bases, leaving 8 bases not matched to a gene. Germline values: CDR1 SEHNR, CDR2 FQNEAQ (reference sequence). The CDR3 has 14 residues. The CDR3 spells CASNWDGRVYEQYF. The CDR3 DNA is TGTGCCAGCAACTGGGACGGGAGGGTCTACGAGCAGTACTTC.

The chain is built from TRBV7-8 and TRBJ2-5; D is perhaps TRBD2 (5 bases). This CDR3 comprises 16 residues. In germline, CDR1 is SGHVS, CDR2 FQNEAQ. With 5 bases removed from V and 2 bases from J, the gap between germline ends came to 18 bases. CDR3 loop: CASSPGAIRLQETQYF. CDR3 DNA: TGTGCCAGCAGCCCTGGCGCAATTCGACTACAAGAGACCCAGTACTTC.

This clone has only a few counts. This chain connects TRBV29-1 to TRBJ1-4; D ambiguous. The CDR3 totals 11 residues. The germline V and J ends were trimmed by 7 bases and 7 bases, with 10 bases remaining between them. Germline-derived CDR1 and CDR2 are SQVTM and ANQGSEA. CDR3 DNA sequence: TGCAGCGCCCAGTTGGGTGAAAAACTGTTTTTT. This encodes CSAQLGEKLFF. Together with reference TRBV29-1 and TRBJ1-4, the CDR3 gives the full variable domain: SAVISQKPSRDICQRGTSLTIQCQVDSQVTMMFWYRQQPGQSLTLIATANQGSEATYESGFVIDKFPISRPNLTFSTLTVSNMSPEDSSIYLCSAQLGEKLFFGSGTQLSVL.

The chain employs TRBV7-8 and TRBJ2-2, with TRBD1 matching over 7 bases. Trimming removed 3 bases from V and 6 bases from J; junction bases left unmatched: 10. The CDR3 has 16 amino acids. The germline CDR1 and CDR2 sequences are SGHVS and FQNEAQ. The CDR3 nucleotides are TGTGCCAGCAGCTTGCGAGGGGGCATCGAGGCCGGGGAGCTGTTTTTT. This gives the protein CASSLRGGIEAGELFF.

The genes are TRBV10-2 and TRBJ1-1; TRBD1 aligns across 11 bases. The CDR3 loop spans 14 amino acids. Germline loops: CDR1 WSHSY, CDR2 SAAADI. The junction had 4 bases not matched to a gene; V was cut back by 6 bases and J by 4 bases. As DNA, the CDR3 is TGCGCCAGCAGGACCGGGACAGGGGGCACTGAAGCTTTCTTT. Translating gives CASRTGTGGTEAFF.

The chain links TRBV7-3 to TRBJ2-1, with D possibly TRBD2 on 6 matching bases. Germline CDR1 and CDR2: SGHTA and FQGTGA. Trimming left V 2 bases short and J 5 bases short, with 10 bases between. The CDR3 length is 14 residues. CDR3 nucleotide sequence: TGTGCCAGCAGCTTAGGGCGGGACGACAATGAGCAGTTCTTC. Residues: CASSLGRDDNEQFF.

This chain links TRBV4-1 with TRBJ2-3; 15 bases are a match to TRBD2. V was pared by 1 base and J by 4 bases, with 12 bases of the junction left unmatched. This CDR3 is built from 20 residues. Germline CDR1 and CDR2: MGHRA and YSYEKL. CDR3 DNA sequence: TGCGCCAGCAGCCAAGTTGGACTAGCGGGGGGGCGAGGTTTGGCAGATACGCAGTATTTT. Translating gives CASSQVGLAGGRGLADTQYF.

This chain joins TRBV30 and TRBJ2-7; 8 bases agree with TRBD1. With V trimmed by 3 bases and J by 2 bases, 12 bases remained unmatched. The germline V gene encodes CDR1 GTSNPN and CDR2 SVGIG (reference sequence). CDR3 length: 16 amino acids. The CDR3 spells CAWSSKRQGLPYEQYF. CDR3 nucleotide sequence: TGTGCCTGGAGCTCAAAAAGACAGGGGCTACCCTACGAGCAGTACTTC.

This clone was found once. The J gene is TRBJ2-7, the V gene TRBV19, with 8 bases aligning to TRBD1. The CDR3 has 14 residues. J was trimmed by 5 bases and V by 2 bases; bases with no gene match: 5. Germline CDR1 reads LNHDA; CDR2 reads SQIVND (reference sequence). The CDR3 DNA reads as TGTGCCAGTAGTATAAGGACAGGGCTGAACGAGCAGTACTTC. This encodes CASSIRTGLNEQYF.

Here the CDR3 reads CASSIGWVSDTQYF. The CDR3 DNA reads as TGTGCCAGTAGTATAGGTTGGGTCTCGGATACGCAGTATTTT. The chain couples TRBV19 to TRBJ2-3; D gene ambiguous. From germline, CDR1 is LNHDA and CDR2 SQIVND (reference sequence). Trimming shortened V by 1 base and J by 6 bases, and 11 bases separated the two germline ends. The CDR3 totals 14 residues.

The rearrangement joins TRBV7-2 to TRBJ2-2; TRBD1 aligns across 9 bases. V lost 2 bases, J lost 6 bases, and 4 bases stayed unmatched. Germline CDR1 is SGHTA and CDR2 is FQGNSA. CDR3 length equals 15 residues. The CDR3 region has the DNA TGTGCCAGCAGCTTATTGACAGGGGGTGCCGGGGAGCTGTTTTTT. It yields the protein CASSLLTGGAGELFF.

This clone was detected only once. The chain carries TRBV4-1 and TRBJ2-3; D perhaps matches TRBD2 (7 bases). V lost 4 bases, J lost 2 bases, and 25 bases lay in between. CDR3 size: 19 residues. Germline loops: CDR1 MGHRA, CDR2 YSYEKL. DNA for the CDR3: TGCGCCAGCAGCCCCTGGAGGGGGGGCCGCCAAATGTCCACAGATACGCAGTATTTT. As protein: CASSPWRGGRQMSTDTQYF.

This clone was detected only a few times. Distinct nucleotide sequences in the sample also encode this CDR3. The V gene is TRBV6-5, the J gene TRBJ1-1, with D perhaps TRBD1 (5 bases). The CDR3 is made up of 14 amino acids. The V gene's germline CDR1 is MNHEY and CDR2 SVGAGI. Trimming took 2 bases from V and 4 from J, leaving 11 bases between them. The CDR3 coding sequence is TGTGCCAGCAGTTACGGGGGGAGGAGCACTGAAGCTTTCTTT. It encodes CASSYGGRSTEAFF.

The chain links TRBV28 to TRBJ1-4; tentatively, D is TRBD1 (5 bases). The CDR3 extends over 13 amino acids. Trimming removed 3 bases from V and 7 bases from J, with 9 bases in between. Germline CDR1 and CDR2: MDHEN and SYDVKM. Here the CDR3 reads CASSLGTREKLFF. CDR3 in DNA: TGTGCCAGCAGTTTGGGGACGCGTGAAAAACTGTTTTTT.

The V and J genes are TRBV18 and TRBJ2-1, with TRBD2 matching over 10 bases. J lost 4 bases, V lost 2 bases, and 5 bases had no gene match. CDR1 is KGHSH, CDR2 LQKENI, per germline. The CDR3 totals 16 residues. In DNA form, the CDR3 reads TGTGCCAGCTCACCAGAAGCGGGAGGGCTTTACAATGAGCAGTTCTTC. Translation: CASSPEAGGLYNEQFF.

The rearrangement joins TRBV5-1 to TRBJ2-2, with TRBD1 identical over 9 bases. This CDR3 region has 15 residues. Trimming took 4 bases from V and 7 from J; bases not matched to a gene: 8. Germline assignment: CDR1 SGHRS and CDR2 YFSETQ. The CDR3 sequence: CASSGYRGPIGELFF. CDR3 in DNA: TGCGCCAGCAGCGGGTACAGGGGGCCGATCGGGGAGCTGTTTTTT.

This sequence joins TRBV5-6 and TRBJ2-5, with 13 bases matching TRBD2. The germline gives CDR1 SGHDT, CDR2 YYEEEE. J lost 3 bases, V lost 4 bases, and 9 bases had no gene match. The CDR3 has 17 residues. The CDR3, as DNA: TGTGCCAGCAGCCACGGACTAGCGGGGGTTGAAAAAGAGACCCAGTACTTC. Residues: CASSHGLAGVEKETQYF.

DNA of the CDR3: TGTGCCAGCAGTTTAGTAGCGGGAGGGCCAGATACGCAGTATTTT. Translation gives CASSLVAGGPDTQYF. The chain links TRBV28 to TRBJ2-3; TRBD2 aligns across 11 bases. Germline V gives CDR1 MDHEN, CDR2 SYDVKM. V lost 2 bases and J lost 4; bases outside the gene matches: 2. CDR3 length: 15 amino acids.

The genes are TRBV6-6 and TRBJ1-2, with D possibly being TRBD1 (6 bases). The V gene lost 5 bases and the J gene lost 5 bases, with 18 bases spanning the gap. The CDR3 has 15 residues. CDR1 is MNHNY, CDR2 SVGAGI, per germline (reference sequence). This CDR3 is CASSPQGLSPYGYTF. CDR3 nucleotide sequence: TGTGCCAGCAGTCCCCAGGGGCTGAGCCCTTATGGCTACACCTTC.

The rearrangement uses TRBV19 and TRBJ2-2; D is unresolved. Germline CDR1 LNHDA, CDR2 SQIVND (reference sequence). The CDR3 runs 15 residues. Between the trimmed V and J ends, which lost 2 bases and 5 bases, there was a span of 12 bases. In nucleotides, the CDR3 is TGTGCCAGTAGTATAATCAGACACCCTACCGGGGAGCTGTTTTTT. Residues: CASSIIRHPTGELFF.

This clone came up once. The rearrangement uses TRBV11-2 and TRBJ1-5; D perhaps matches TRBD1 (5 bases). Germline values: CDR1 SGHAT, CDR2 FQNNGV. This CDR3 has 15 amino acids. V lost 4 bases and J 3 bases, leaving 13 bases between the germline ends. CDR3 sequence reads: CASSSRRGPNQPQHF. For the CDR3, the DNA is TGTGCCAGCAGCTCCCGGAGGGGCCCCAATCAGCCCCAGCATTTT.

J is TRBJ2-2 and V is TRBV29-1; D remains unclear. The V end was cut by 2 bases, the J end by 1 base, with 11 bases between. The CDR3 extends over 15 amino acids. Germline V lookup: CDR1 SQVTM, CDR2 ANQGSEA. CDR3: CSVEKGGVNTGELFF. In DNA form, the CDR3 reads TGCAGCGTTGAAAAGGGTGGGGTGAACACCGGGGAGCTGTTTTTT.

The V gene is TRBV19, the J gene TRBJ1-1, with D tentatively TRBD1 (6 bases). The CDR3 extends over 15 amino acids. CDR1 LNHDA and CDR2 SQIVND come from the germline V gene (reference sequence). The V and J ends lost 0 bases and 2 bases respectively, with 10 bases between them. The CDR3 DNA follows: TGTGCCAGTAGTATAGAAGGCAGGGGAAACACTGAAGCTTTCTTT. It is translated as CASSIEGRGNTEAFF.

In DNA, the CDR3 is TGTGCCAGCAGCCCGGGACTGGGGGCCTACGAGCAGTACTTC. This codes for CASSPGLGAYEQYF. V and J are TRBV5-6 and TRBJ2-7; TRBD2 is a possible D gene (6 bases). With 4 bases removed from V and 2 bases from J, the gap between germline ends came to 13 bases. Germline V CDR1 and CDR2: SGHDT, YYEEEE. The CDR3 has 14 residues.

The chain links TRBV7-9 to TRBJ2-5; 11 bases are shared with TRBD1. Germline CDR1 reads SEHNR; CDR2 reads FQNEAQ (reference sequence). This CDR3 region has 15 residues. V was clipped by 3 bases and J by 5 bases; unmatched bases: 5. Here the CDR3 DNA reads TGTGCCAGCAGCTTTTGGACAGGGGGCGGGGAGACCCAGTACTTC. Protein product: CASSFWTGGGETQYF.

This clone was recorded once. The chain recombines TRBV30 with TRBJ1-2; no firm D call. Germline CDR1 GTSNPN, CDR2 SVGIG (reference sequence). V lost 1 base and J 4 bases, leaving 7 bases between the germline ends. The CDR3 covers 12 residues. The CDR3 is CAWSGASYGYTF. The CDR3 region has the DNA TGTGCCTGGAGTGGGGCTTCCTATGGCTACACCTTC. The whole variable domain, remainder taken from reference TRBV30 and TRBJ1-2, is SQTIHQWPATLVQPVGSPLSLECTVEGTSNPNLYWYRQAAGRGLQLLFYSVGIGQISSEVPQNLSASRPQDRQFILSSKKLLLSDSGFYLCAWSGASYGYTFGSGTRLTVV.

The V gene is TRBV28, the J gene TRBJ1-4; D is unresolved. The CDR3 is 12 residues long. Trimming removed 6 bases at V and 7 bases at J, with 9 bases between. Germline assignment: CDR1 MDHEN and CDR2 SYDVKM. The CDR3 region is CASSRVGEKLFF. The CDR3 DNA reads TGTGCCAGCAGCCGGGTGGGTGAAAAACTGTTTTTT.